This is a list of T cell receptor beta chains from one sample in a study of T-cell memory formation after mild COVID-19. TCRdb fed the 5' RACE reads into MiXCR, producing one record per CDR3 protein. The sample contains around 370,000 distinct CDR3 sequences, roughly 21% of which appear only once. The specimen was PBMCs or a T cell subset sorted from them (not recorded which). These receptors were obtained from an adult woman who had mild COVID-19 (a few samples of this study predate the infection). Cell type and time point are not known. The CDR3 runs from the conserved cysteine through the conserved F or W. A D gene is named only where the DNA matches it firmly. The size field is filled for only some rows; it gives once, few, many or a size class.

J gene: TRBJ2-2; clone size: .; D gene: .; V gene: TRBV24-1; CDR3 protein: CATSDYMGNTGELFF; CDR3 DNA: TGTGCCACCAGTGATTACATGGGGAACACCGGGGAGCTGTTTTTT
J gene: TRBJ2-7; clone size: .; D gene: TRBD1; V gene: TRBV9; CDR3 protein: CASSQGQGTSYEQYF; CDR3 DNA: TGTGCCAGCAGCCAGGGACAGGGGACCTCCTACGAGCAGTACTTC
J gene: TRBJ2-5; clone size: .; D gene: .; V gene: TRBV20-1; CDR3 protein: CSARSGYQETQYF; CDR3 DNA: TGCAGTGCTAGGAGCGGGTACCAAGAGACCCAGTACTTC
J gene: TRBJ2-1; clone size: many; D gene: TRBD2; V gene: TRBV7-2; CDR3 protein: CASSPTSGRKGNEQFF; CDR3 DNA: TGTGCCAGCAGCCCGACTAGCGGGCGGAAGGGGAATGAGCAGTTCTTC
J gene: TRBJ2-1; clone size: many; D gene: TRBD2; V gene: TRBV4-3; CDR3 protein: CASSQEGLASNEQFF; CDR3 DNA: TGCGCCAGCAGCCAAGAGGGACTAGCGAGCAATGAGCAGTTCTTC
J gene: TRBJ2-1; clone size: .; D gene: .; V gene: TRBV19; CDR3 protein: CASSIIGGTHQGHEQFF; CDR3 DNA: TGTGCCAGTAGTATAATCGGCGGGACTCACCAGGGTCATGAGCAGTTCTTC
J gene: TRBJ2-3; clone size: few; D gene: .; V gene: TRBV6-6; CDR3 protein: CASIRAGYSTDTQYF; CDR3 DNA: TGTGCCAGCATTAGGGCGGGGTATAGCACAGATACGCAGTATTTT
J gene: TRBJ1-3; clone size: few; D gene: .; V gene: TRBV6-5; CDR3 protein: CASSYDSGNTIYF; CDR3 DNA: TGTGCCAGCAGTTACGACTCTGGAAACACCATATATTTT
J gene: TRBJ2-7; clone size: few; D gene: .; V gene: TRBV5-1; CDR3 protein: CASSFEGQRYEQYF; CDR3 DNA: TGCGCCAGCAGCTTTGAGGGGCAACGGTACGAGCAGTACTTC
J gene: TRBJ2-7; clone size: .; D gene: .; V gene: TRBV3-1; CDR3 protein: CASSPGPIEQYF; CDR3 DNA: TGTGCCAGCAGCCCCGGGCCCATCGAGCAGTACTTC
J gene: TRBJ2-5; clone size: few; D gene: .; V gene: TRBV7-9; CDR3 protein: CASFFGQGGQETQYF; CDR3 DNA: TGTGCCAGCTTCTTCGGCCAGGGGGGCCAAGAGACCCAGTACTTC
J gene: TRBJ2-7; clone size: few; D gene: .; V gene: TRBV30; CDR3 protein: CAWSVPGVTGYEQYF; CDR3 DNA: TGTGCCTGGAGTGTACCTGGAGTTACGGGGTACGAGCAGTACTTC
J gene: TRBJ1-1; clone size: few; D gene: .; V gene: TRBV6-6; CDR3 protein: CASGVDTEAFF; CDR3 DNA: TGTGCCAGCGGGGTGGACACTGAAGCTTTCTTT
J gene: TRBJ2-3; clone size: few; D gene: TRBD2; V gene: TRBV4-1; CDR3 protein: CASSPYQGMLAGGSNTQYF; CDR3 DNA: TGCGCCAGCAGCCCCTACCAAGGAATGCTAGCGGGGGGTAGCAATACGCAGTATTTT
J gene: TRBJ1-2; clone size: few; D gene: .; V gene: TRBV4-2; CDR3 protein: CASSQDPAGDYTF; CDR3 DNA: TGTGCCAGCAGCCAAGATCCGGCAGGGGACTACACCTTC
J gene: TRBJ1-1; clone size: .; D gene: .; V gene: TRBV3-1; CDR3 protein: CASSQDPQQGRMNTEAFF; CDR3 DNA: TGTGCCAGCAGCCAAGATCCACAGCAGGGCCGCATGAACACTGAAGCTTTCTTT
J gene: TRBJ1-1; clone size: .; D gene: .; V gene: TRBV11-2; CDR3 protein: CASSLLSGSTEAFF; CDR3 DNA: TGTGCCAGCAGCTTACTTTCAGGCTCAACTGAAGCTTTCTTT
J gene: TRBJ2-1; clone size: .; D gene: .; V gene: TRBV25-1; CDR3 protein: CASSDSPGRVYNEQFF; CDR3 DNA: TGTGCCAGCAGTGACTCCCCGGGGCGAGTATACAATGAGCAGTTCTTC
J gene: TRBJ2-7; clone size: .; D gene: TRBD2; V gene: TRBV6-5; CDR3 protein: CASRVAGEMLEQYF; CDR3 DNA: TGTGCCAGCAGGGTGGCGGGAGAAATGCTCGAGCAGTACTTC
J gene: TRBJ2-1; clone size: few; D gene: TRBD2; V gene: TRBV9; CDR3 protein: CASSVGTSGGPYNEQFF; CDR3 DNA: TGTGCCAGCAGCGTAGGGACTAGCGGGGGGCCGTACAATGAGCAGTTCTTC
J gene: TRBJ2-5; clone size: few; D gene: .; V gene: TRBV5-1; CDR3 protein: CASSTAHQETQYF; CDR3 DNA: TGCGCCAGCAGCACCGCTCATCAGGAGACCCAGTACTTC
J gene: TRBJ2-6; clone size: few; D gene: .; V gene: TRBV14; CDR3 protein: CASSQLPTGTELRAGANVLTF; CDR3 DNA: TGTGCCAGCAGCCAATTACCCACCGGGACGGAGTTAAGAGCTGGGGCCAACGTCCTGACTTTC
J gene: TRBJ1-2; clone size: .; D gene: .; V gene: TRBV19; CDR3 protein: CASSIGKGDGYTF; CDR3 DNA: TGTGCCAGTAGTATAGGAAAAGGGGACGGCTACACCTTC
J gene: TRBJ2-3; clone size: .; D gene: TRBD2; V gene: TRBV5-8; CDR3 protein: CASSPGLAGGLDTQYF; CDR3 DNA: TGTGCCAGCAGCCCGGGACTAGCGGGGGGTCTGGATACGCAGTATTTT
J gene: TRBJ2-1; clone size: .; D gene: .; V gene: TRBV11-2; CDR3 protein: CASSLGTYIYNEQFF; CDR3 DNA: TGTGCCAGCAGCTTAGGCACCTACATCTACAATGAGCAGTTCTTC
J gene: TRBJ2-7; clone size: few; D gene: TRBD1; V gene: TRBV19; CDR3 protein: CASSYSGTETYEQYF; CDR3 DNA: TGTGCCAGTAGTTATTCCGGGACAGAGACCTACGAGCAGTACTTC
J gene: TRBJ2-7; clone size: few; D gene: .; V gene: TRBV7-8; CDR3 protein: CASSLLDGVRGYEQYF; CDR3 DNA: TGTGCCAGCAGCTTACTGGATGGCGTGCGAGGGTACGAGCAGTACTTC
J gene: TRBJ2-7; clone size: few; D gene: .; V gene: TRBV5-5; CDR3 protein: CASSLAPGLGYEQYF; CDR3 DNA: TGTGCCAGCAGCTTGGCCCCGGGCCTCGGCTACGAGCAGTACTTC
J gene: TRBJ2-4; clone size: .; D gene: .; V gene: TRBV5-6; CDR3 protein: CASSRWGPTSPSSIQYF; CDR3 DNA: TGTGCCAGCAGCCGATGGGGGCCGACAAGCCCAAGTAGCATTCAGTACTTC
J gene: TRBJ1-6; clone size: many; D gene: .; V gene: TRBV25-1; CDR3 protein: CASSDPQGANSPLHF; CDR3 DNA: TGTGCCAGCAGTGATCCCCAAGGGGCTAATTCACCCCTCCACTTT
J gene: TRBJ1-4; clone size: .; D gene: TRBD1; V gene: TRBV20-1; CDR3 protein: CSATGTGGEKLFF; CDR3 DNA: TGCAGTGCCACCGGGACAGGAGGAGAAAAACTGTTTTTT
J gene: TRBJ2-7; clone size: .; D gene: TRBD2; V gene: TRBV4-2; CDR3 protein: CASSHPSGQRGDEQYF; CDR3 DNA: TGTGCCAGCAGCCACCCCTCGGGGCAGCGGGGGGACGAGCAGTACTTC
J gene: TRBJ2-1; clone size: .; D gene: .; V gene: TRBV6-2/TRBV6-3; CDR3 protein: CASKPFSSYNEQFF; CDR3 DNA: TGTGCCAGCAAGCCTTTCTCCTCCTACAATGAGCAGTTCTTC
J gene: TRBJ1-4; clone size: few; D gene: TRBD1; V gene: TRBV5-1; CDR3 protein: CASRPDRGGREKLFF; CDR3 DNA: TGCGCCAGCAGGCCGGACAGGGGAGGTCGTGAAAAACTGTTTTTT
J gene: TRBJ2-7; clone size: .; D gene: TRBD1; V gene: TRBV12-3/TRBV12-4; CDR3 protein: CASSSPTDRGVIDGEQYF; CDR3 DNA: TGTGCCAGCAGCTCCCCAACGGACAGGGGTGTTATCGACGGCGAGCAGTACTTC
J gene: TRBJ2-7; clone size: few; D gene: .; V gene: TRBV3-1; CDR3 protein: CASSQSLDYEQYF; CDR3 DNA: TGTGCCAGCAGCCAATCCCTCGACTACGAGCAGTACTTC
J gene: TRBJ1-2; clone size: few; D gene: .; V gene: TRBV12-3/TRBV12-4; CDR3 protein: CASSFGSNNYGYTF; CDR3 DNA: TGTGCCAGCAGTTTCGGGTCCAATAACTATGGCTACACCTTC
J gene: TRBJ1-5; clone size: .; D gene: .; V gene: TRBV20-1; CDR3 protein: CSAFGWNQPQHF; CDR3 DNA: TGCAGTGCTTTCGGGTGGAATCAGCCCCAGCATTTT
J gene: TRBJ2-7; clone size: few; D gene: .; V gene: TRBV6-2/TRBV6-3; CDR3 protein: CASSYSHGSEQYF; CDR3 DNA: TGTGCCAGCAGTTACTCCCATGGGAGCGAGCAGTACTTC
J gene: TRBJ1-6; clone size: few; D gene: TRBD1; V gene: TRBV7-9; CDR3 protein: CASSLGQGWDPLHF; CDR3 DNA: TGTGCCAGCAGCCTGGGACAGGGGTGGGATCCCCTCCACTTT
J gene: TRBJ1-1; clone size: .; D gene: .; V gene: TRBV28; CDR3 protein: CASSPAGSTEAFF; CDR3 DNA: TGTGCCAGCAGTCCAGCAGGGAGCACTGAAGCTTTCTTT
J gene: TRBJ2-7; clone size: .; D gene: .; V gene: TRBV20-1; CDR3 protein: CSARVPGAYEQYF; CDR3 DNA: TGCAGTGCTAGAGTCCCGGGGGCTTACGAGCAGTACTTC
J gene: TRBJ2-2; clone size: few; D gene: .; V gene: TRBV6-6; CDR3 protein: CASTQVRGTGELFF; CDR3 DNA: TGTGCCAGCACTCAAGTGCGAGGGACCGGGGAGCTGTTTTTT
J gene: TRBJ2-1; clone size: .; D gene: .; V gene: TRBV11-2; CDR3 protein: CASSILVNNEQFF; CDR3 DNA: TGTGCCAGCAGCATACTGGTAAACAATGAGCAGTTCTTC
J gene: TRBJ2-7; clone size: .; D gene: .; V gene: TRBV6-5; CDR3 protein: CASGVLGFRSYEQYF; CDR3 DNA: TGTGCCAGCGGCGTCCTGGGCTTCCGCTCCTACGAGCAGTACTTC
J gene: TRBJ2-7; clone size: .; D gene: TRBD1; V gene: TRBV13; CDR3 protein: CASSFQVLSSTGNPSYEQYF; CDR3 DNA: TGTGCCAGCAGCTTCCAGGTCTTGTCGTCGACAGGGAATCCTTCCTACGAGCAGTACTTC
J gene: TRBJ2-3; clone size: few; D gene: TRBD2; V gene: TRBV10-2; CDR3 protein: CASRIAGGRTDTQYF; CDR3 DNA: TGCGCCAGCAGAATAGCGGGGGGGCGGACAGATACGCAGTATTTT
J gene: TRBJ2-2; clone size: .; D gene: .; V gene: TRBV19; CDR3 protein: CASSIIGVGGTGELFF; CDR3 DNA: TGTGCCAGTAGTATAATCGGGGTAGGGGGCACCGGGGAGCTGTTTTTT
J gene: TRBJ2-5; clone size: few; D gene: TRBD2; V gene: TRBV20-1; CDR3 protein: CSAPGLAGGDVGTQYF; CDR3 DNA: TGCAGTGCCCCCGGACTAGCGGGAGGAGACGTTGGGACCCAGTACTTC
J gene: TRBJ1-2; clone size: few; D gene: .; V gene: TRBV6-5; CDR3 protein: CASSYTGTVYGYTF; CDR3 DNA: TGTGCCAGCAGTTACACCGGGACGGTCTATGGCTACACCTTC
J gene: TRBJ1-1; clone size: many; D gene: .; V gene: TRBV5-1; CDR3 protein: CASSLGGHTEAFF; CDR3 DNA: TGTGCCAGCAGTCTAGGGGGGCACACTGAAGCTTTCTTT
J gene: TRBJ1-4; clone size: .; D gene: TRBD1; V gene: TRBV10-2; CDR3 protein: CASSAGPGRGAEKLFF; CDR3 DNA: TGCGCCAGCAGTGCCGGTCCCGGCAGGGGGGCTGAAAAACTGTTTTTT
J gene: TRBJ1-2; clone size: .; D gene: TRBD1; V gene: TRBV9; CDR3 protein: CASSATGTGSGYTF; CDR3 DNA: TGTGCCAGCAGCGCCACCGGGACAGGGTCTGGCTACACCTTC
J gene: TRBJ2-7; clone size: few; D gene: .; V gene: TRBV3-1; CDR3 protein: CASSQGLGGGLREQYF; CDR3 DNA: TGTGCCAGCAGCCAAGGGCTGGGCGGGGGCCTTCGCGAGCAGTACTTC
J gene: TRBJ2-1; clone size: .; D gene: .; V gene: TRBV24-1; CDR3 protein: CATSDPRGSSYNEQFF; CDR3 DNA: TGTGCCACCAGTGACCCTAGGGGTAGCTCCTACAATGAGCAGTTCTTC
J gene: TRBJ2-1; clone size: few; D gene: .; V gene: TRBV7-3; CDR3 protein: CASSPPGPPYNEQFF; CDR3 DNA: TGTGCCAGCAGCCCCCCGGGGCCCCCATACAATGAGCAGTTCTTC
J gene: TRBJ2-7; clone size: .; D gene: TRBD2; V gene: TRBV4-2; CDR3 protein: CASSQARTSGSSEQYF; CDR3 DNA: TGTGCCAGCAGCCAAGCCAGGACTAGCGGGAGTTCCGAGCAGTACTTC